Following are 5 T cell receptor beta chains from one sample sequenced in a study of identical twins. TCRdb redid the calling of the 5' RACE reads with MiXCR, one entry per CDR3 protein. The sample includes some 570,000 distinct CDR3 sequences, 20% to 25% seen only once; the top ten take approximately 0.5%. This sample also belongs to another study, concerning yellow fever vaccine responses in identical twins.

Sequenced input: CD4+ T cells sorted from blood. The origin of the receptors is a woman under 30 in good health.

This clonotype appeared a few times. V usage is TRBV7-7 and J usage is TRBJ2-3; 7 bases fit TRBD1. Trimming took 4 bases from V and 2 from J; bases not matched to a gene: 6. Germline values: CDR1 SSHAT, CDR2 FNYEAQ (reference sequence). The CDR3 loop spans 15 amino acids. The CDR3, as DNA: TGTGCCAGCAGCTCGGGACAGACACACACAGATACGCAGTATTTT. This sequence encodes CASSSGQTHTDTQYF. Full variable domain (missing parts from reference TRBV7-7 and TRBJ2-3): GAGVSQSPRYKVTKRGQDVTLRCDPISSHATLYWYQQALGQGPEFLTYFNYEAQPDKSGLPSDRFSAERPEGSISTLTIQRTEQRDSAMYRCASSSGQTHTDTQYFGPGTRLTVL.

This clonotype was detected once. CDR3 region: CASSLSSGSISTEAFF. The CDR3 region has the DNA TGCGCCAGCAGCTTGTCGTCAGGGAGTATTTCCACTGAAGCTTTCTTT. J is TRBJ1-1 and V is TRBV5-1; D may be TRBD1 (5 bases). Per the germline V gene, CDR1 is SGHRS and CDR2 is YFSETQ. The CDR3 totals 16 residues. V lost 1 base and J lost 4, with 17 bases in between.

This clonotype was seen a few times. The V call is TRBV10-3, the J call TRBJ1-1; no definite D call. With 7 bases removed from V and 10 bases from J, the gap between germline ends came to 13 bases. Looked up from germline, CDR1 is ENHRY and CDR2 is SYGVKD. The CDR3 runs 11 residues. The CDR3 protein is CAIMDGEGAFF. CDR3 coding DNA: TGTGCCATCATGGATGGGGAGGGAGCTTTCTTT.

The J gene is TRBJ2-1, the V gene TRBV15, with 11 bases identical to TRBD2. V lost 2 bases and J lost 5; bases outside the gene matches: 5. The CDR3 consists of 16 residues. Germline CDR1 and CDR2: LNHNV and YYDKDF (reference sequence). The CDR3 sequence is CATSRSLAGGNNEQFF. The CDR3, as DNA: TGTGCCACCAGCAGATCCCTAGCGGGAGGTAACAATGAGCAGTTCTTC. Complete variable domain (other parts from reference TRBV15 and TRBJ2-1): DAMVIQNPRYQVTQFGKPVTLSCSQTLNHNVMYWYQQKSSQAPKLLFHYYDKDFNNEADTPDNFQSRRPNTSFCFLDIRSPGLGDTAMYLCATSRSLAGGNNEQFFGPGTRLTVL.

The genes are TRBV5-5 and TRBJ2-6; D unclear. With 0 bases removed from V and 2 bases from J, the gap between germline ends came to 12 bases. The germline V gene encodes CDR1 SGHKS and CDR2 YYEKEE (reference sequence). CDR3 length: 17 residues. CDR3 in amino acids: CASSLGGGVPGANVLTF. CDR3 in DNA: TGTGCCAGCAGCTTGGGTGGCGGAGTGCCTGGGGCCAACGTCCTGACTTTC.